Presented here are 11 T cell receptor beta chains from one specimen sequenced in a study of blood T cell repertoires in COVID-19. Produced via immunoSEQ multiplex PCR; TCRdb's table is partial and in-frame only. Of fewer than 250,000 clones listed, roughly 90% are singletons. Sequences were obtained from peripheral blood. The receptor source for this set is a man in his fifties or sixties who had recovered from COVID-19.

V usage is TRBV3-1 (or the pseudogene TRBV3-2) and J usage is TRBJ2-7; 8 bases line up with TRBD1. CDR3 length: 15 amino acids. Germline V gene data show CDR1 as LGHDT and CDR2 as YNNKEL (reference sequence). Trimming cost V 0 bases and J 7 bases; bases outside gene matches: 8. The CDR3 nucleotides read TGTGCCAGCAGCCAAGAGCCCCAGGGGGCGTGGGAGCAGTACTTC. It encodes CASSQEPQGAWEQYF.

This clone was counted once. The rearrangement uses TRBV19 and TRBJ1-3; perhaps TRBD1 as D (5 bases). Trimming stripped 7 bases from V and 0 bases from J, with 13 bases between. Germline lookup yields CDR1 LNHDA and CDR2 SQIVND (reference sequence). The CDR3 loop spans 15 amino acids. The CDR3 DNA reads as TGTGCCAGTAAAAGACAGCAAATCTCTGGAAACACCATATATTTT. The encoded protein is CASKRQQISGNTIYF.

The V call is TRBV9, the J call TRBJ2-2; TRBD2 is a possible D gene (7 bases). The CDR3 covers 17 residues. V was clipped by 4 bases and J by 2 bases, with 18 bases between them. Germline CDR1 and CDR2: SGDLS and YYNGEE. Here the CDR3 reads CASSPNLGGGNTGELFF. Here the CDR3 DNA reads TGTGCCAGCAGCCCTAACCTAGGGGGGGGTAACACCGGGGAGCTGTTTTTT. The entire variable domain, with the rest obtained from reference TRBV9 and TRBJ2-2, is as follows: DSGVTQTPKHLITATGQRVTLRCSPRSGDLSVYWYQQSLDQGLQFLIQYYNGEERAKGNILERFSAQQFPDLHSELNLSSLELGDSALYFCASSPNLGGGNTGELFFGEGSRLTVL.

The chain employs TRBV29-1 and TRBJ2-1; D possibly corresponds to TRBD1 (6 bases). The germline gives CDR1 SQVTM, CDR2 ANQGSEA. V was trimmed by 4 bases and J by 0 bases, leaving 13 bases between them. The CDR3 runs to 15 residues. This CDR3 is CSVVALGHSYNEQFF. In DNA form, the CDR3 reads TGCAGCGTTGTAGCTTTGGGACACTCCTACAATGAGCAGTTCTTC.

This chain joins TRBV11-3 and TRBJ2-2, with D perhaps matching TRBD2 (5 bases). V lost 2 bases and J 4 bases, leaving 17 bases between the germline ends. In germline, CDR1 is SGHNT, CDR2 YENEEA. CDR3 length equals 17 residues. The CDR3 spells CASSLKRTSEGTGELFF. The DNA of the CDR3 is TGTGCCAGCAGCTTAAAGCGGACCTCTGAAGGCACCGGGGAGCTGTTTTTT.

The chain is built from TRBV19 and TRBJ1-2; 7 nucleotides align to TRBD1. This CDR3 has 16 amino acids. V trimming: 7 bases; J trimming: 8 bases; junction bases outside the gene matches: 19. Looked up from germline, CDR1 is LNHDA and CDR2 is SQIVND (reference sequence). This CDR3 reads CASISAGGLEMWGYTF. CDR3 nucleotide sequence: TGTGCCAGTATCTCGGCAGGGGGACTTGAGATGTGGGGCTACACCTTC.

V is TRBV19 and J is TRBJ2-1; 7 nucleotides agree with TRBD2. The CDR3 length is 13 residues. V gave up 4 bases and J gave up 9 bases; unmatched junction bases: 6. The germline V gene encodes CDR1 LNHDA and CDR2 SQIVND (reference sequence). The CDR3 sequence: CASSSSGLSEQFF. In nucleotides, the CDR3 is TGTGCCAGTAGTAGTAGCGGGTTGAGTGAGCAGTTCTTC.

This rearrangement joins TRBV7-2 to TRBJ1-1; 8 positions agree with TRBD1. Unmatched junction bases numbered 13, after V lost 3 bases and J lost 7 bases. Germline V gene data show CDR1 as SGHTA and CDR2 as FQGNSA. The CDR3 runs to 16 residues. CDR3 nucleotides: TGTGCCAGCAGCTTTGGCCCGGGCAGGGGGCTTATTGAAGCTTTCTTT. Protein sequence: CASSFGPGRGLIEAFF. Complete variable domain (other parts from reference TRBV7-2 and TRBJ1-1): GAGVSQSPSNKVTEKGKDVELRCDPISGHTALYWYRQSLGQGLEFLIYFQGNSAPDKSGLPSDRFSAERTGGSVSTLTIQRTQQEDSAVYLCASSFGPGRGLIEAFFGQGTRLTVV.

CDR3 DNA: TGCGCCAGCAGTACAGGGGCTAATGAAAAACTGTTTTTT. Protein sequence: CASSTGANEKLFF. This sequence joins TRBV5-1 and TRBJ1-4, with 7 bases aligning to TRBD1. The CDR3 extends over 13 amino acids. Unmatched junction bases numbered 1, after V lost 5 bases and J lost 3 bases. CDR1 is SGHRS and CDR2 is YFSETQ in the germline V gene. Variable domain in full (rest from reference TRBV5-1 and TRBJ1-4): KAGVTQTPRYLIKTRGQQVTLSCSPISGHRSVSWYQQTPGQGLQFLFEYFSETQRNKGNFPGRFSGRQFSNSRSEMNVSTLELGDSALYLCASSTGANEKLFFGSGTQLSVL.

The rearrangement links TRBV2 to TRBJ1-2, with D tentatively TRBD1 (6 bases). This CDR3 is built from 11 residues. Between the trimmed V and J ends, which lost 3 bases and 8 bases, there was a span of 7 bases. The germline V gene has CDR1 SNHLY and CDR2 FYNNEI. CDR3 amino acids: CASSDRGGYTF. In nucleotides, the CDR3 is TGTGCCAGCAGTGACAGGGGCGGCTACACCTTC.

The chain uses TRBV6-2 or TRBV6-3 and TRBJ2-1; a weak D match, TRBD1 (5 bases). CDR1 is MNHEY, CDR2 SVGEGT, per germline. V gave up 2 bases and J gave up 3 bases, with 14 bases separating them. The CDR3 covers 16 residues. In DNA form, the CDR3 reads TGTGCCAGCAGTTACGCCAAACAGGCATTCTACAATGAGCAGTTCTTC. Translation gives CASSYAKQAFYNEQFF.